Listed below are T cell receptor beta chains from one sample, sequenced in a study of blood T cell repertoires in COVID-19. Profiling relied on immunoSEQ multiplex PCR, and the TCRdb table lists in-frame clones only, not all of them. The top ten clones hold roughly 1.2% of a sample with about 84,000 clones, about 88% of them seen once. The sequenced material came from peripheral blood. The receptors come from an elderly man with active or convalescent COVID-19. CDR3s include the opening cysteine and the closing phenylalanine or tryptophan. D genes are given only for firm matches.

d_call	v_call	j_call	cdr3_aa
TRBD1	TRBV5-6	TRBJ1-2	CASSLDRGRDSSGYTF
TRBD1	TRBV5-1	TRBJ2-3	CASSFTPGQSTDTQYF
-	TRBV4-1	TRBJ1-1	CASSSSFPGRTEAFF
TRBD2	TRBV30	TRBJ2-2	CAWSETSEAGELFF
-	TRBV10-2	TRBJ2-6	CASRGAGTLTHSGANVLTF
-	TRBV5-1	TRBJ2-6	CASSFSGSGANVLTF
-	TRBV7-9	TRBJ1-2	CASSRDSQAYGYTF
-	TRBV12-3/TRBV12-4	TRBJ2-7	CASSLAQGNEQYF
TRBD2	TRBV5-1	TRBJ2-3	CASSTGLAGPADTQYF
TRBD1	TRBV10-3	TRBJ2-1	CAISEQGAGAIDEQFF
TRBD2	TRBV3-1/TRBV3-2	TRBJ2-1	CASSQEGAGGFYNEQFF